The present entry profiles one T cell receptor beta chain with its context. The data stem from a study of response to subunit inactivated influenza vaccine. TCRdb recomputed calls from the RT-PCR reads with MiXCR, one row per CDR3 protein. The table lists around 580,000 distinct CDR3 sequences, around 15% of them singletons, with 11% in the top ten. The sequences come from PBMCs from blood, collected 11 to 12 days after vaccination. The receptor was isolated from a man aged 50-59 years who received an inactivated influenza vaccine.

Written as DNA, the CDR3 is TGTGCCAGCATCTGGGAGTTGAACACTGAAGCTTTCTTT. Translation: CASIWELNTEAFF. The chain links TRBV7-2 to TRBJ1-1; D unresolved. Per the germline V gene, CDR1 is SGHTA and CDR2 is FQGNSA. V shed 7 bases and J shed 0 bases, with 9 bases lying between them. This CDR3 is 13 amino acids long. Full variable domain (rest looked up from reference TRBV7-2 and TRBJ1-1): GAGVSQSPSNKVTEKGKDVELRCDPISGHTALYWYRQSLGQGLEFLIYFQGNSAPDKSGLPSDRFSAERTGGSVSTLTIQRTQQEDSAVYLCASIWELNTEAFFGQGTRLTVV.